These 26 T cell receptor beta chains came from one sample sequenced in a study of siplizumab effects on memory and regulatory T cells. Only in-frame clones appear in the TCRdb table, and some are missing; sequencing was by immunoSEQ multiplex PCR. The data hold over 85,000 clones, with approximately 90% observed a single time. Sequenced input: CD4+ T cells sorted from blood. The receptors originated from a human donor in good health.

This chain joins TRBV2 and TRBJ2-1; no firm D call. Germline V gene lookup returns CDR1 SNHLY and CDR2 FYNNEI. Trimming left V 8 bases short and J 0 bases short, with 14 bases between. The CDR3 has 15 amino acids. CDR3 DNA sequence: TGTGCCAGCTCCCCGGCGTCGGGCTCCTACAATGAGCAGTTCTTC. It yields the protein CASSPASGSYNEQFF.

For the CDR3, the DNA is TGTGCCAGCAGTTCGGCGTTCTCCCAGCCCCAGCATTTT. Residues: CASSSAFSQPQHF. This sequence joins TRBV28 and TRBJ1-5, with D uncertain. Between the trimmed V and J ends, which lost 4 bases and 7 bases, there was a span of 11 bases. This CDR3 is 13 amino acids long. The germline V gene encodes CDR1 MDHEN and CDR2 SYDVKM.

The chain is built from TRBV28 and TRBJ2-1; D remains ambiguous. This CDR3 region has 11 residues. The germline V and J ends were trimmed by 6 bases and 5 bases, with 5 bases remaining between them. Looked up from germline, CDR1 is MDHEN and CDR2 is SYDVKM. CDR3 amino acids: CASRMHNEQFF. Written as DNA, the CDR3 is TGTGCCAGCAGGATGCACAATGAGCAGTTCTTC.

The V call is TRBV6-1, the J call TRBJ2-7, with 10 bases identical to TRBD1. From germline, CDR1 is MNHNS and CDR2 SASEGT. The CDR3 covers 14 residues. Unmatched junction bases numbered 12, after V lost 7 bases and J lost 9 bases. The CDR3 sequence: CASTRDRGYGWQYF. The CDR3 nucleotides are TGTGCCAGCACCCGGGACAGGGGATACGGGTGGCAGTACTTC.

This chain links TRBV19 with TRBJ1-5; tentative D call: TRBD1 (5 bases). The germline CDR1 and CDR2 sequences are LNHDA and SQIVND (reference sequence). V dropped 9 bases and J dropped 1 base, with 13 bases sitting between them. The CDR3 runs 14 residues. The CDR3 here is CASRQGDSNQPQHF. The CDR3 DNA follows: TGTGCCAGCCGACAAGGGGACAGCAATCAGCCCCAGCATTTT.

The chain has TRBV6-5 and TRBJ1-4; perhaps TRBD1 as D (5 bases). The CDR3 covers 14 residues. Trimming removed 2 bases from V and 7 bases from J, with 11 bases in between. The germline CDR1 and CDR2 sequences are MNHEY and SVGAGI. The CDR3 sequence is CASSYARVGEKLFF. The CDR3 DNA reads as TGTGCCAGCAGTTACGCCAGGGTGGGTGAAAAACTGTTTTTT.

The chain has TRBV6-5 and TRBJ2-7, with D perhaps assigned TRBD1 or TRBD2 (5 bases each). CDR1 and CDR2 (germline): MNHEY, SVGAGI. V gave up 2 bases and J gave up 5 bases, with 13 bases separating them. The length of the CDR3 is 14 residues. DNA for the CDR3: TGTGCCAGCAGTTACCGAGGGGTCGATCACGAGCAGTACTTC. This gives the protein CASSYRGVDHEQYF.

The chain is built from TRBV27 and TRBJ1-2; 7 positions agree with TRBD1. The germline V gene encodes CDR1 MNHEY and CDR2 SMNVEV (reference sequence). This CDR3 is built from 13 residues. Trimming cost V 5 bases and J 6 bases; bases outside gene matches: 6. In nucleotides, the CDR3 is TGTGCCAGCAGTCCTGACAGGGTCCATGGCTACACCTTC. Its protein product is CASSPDRVHGYTF.

V is TRBV14 and J is TRBJ2-3; D is unresolved. In germline, CDR1 is SGHDN, CDR2 FVKESK. The CDR3 totals 15 residues. V was cut by 4 bases and J by 6 bases, with 17 bases left in between. CDR3 in amino acids: CASSRAKTLGDTQYF. CDR3 bases: TGTGCCAGCAGCCGAGCGAAAACACTTGGGGATACGCAGTATTTT.

The CDR3 region has the DNA TGTGCCAGCAGTTTTTATGCCCCCGTGCGGGCTGTGACAGATACGCAGTATTTT. As protein: CASSFYAPVRAVTDTQYF. The chain joins TRBV27 to TRBJ2-3; the D gene is possibly TRBD2 (5 bases). In germline, CDR1 is MNHEY, CDR2 SMNVEV (reference sequence). V shed 3 bases and J shed 3 bases, with 22 bases lying between them. The CDR3 is 18 residues long.

This sequence joins TRBV27 and TRBJ1-1; 9 nucleotides agree with TRBD1. Germline CDR1 reads MNHEY; CDR2 reads SMNVEV (reference sequence). V gave up 8 bases and J gave up 1 base; unmatched junction bases: 20. The CDR3 has 19 amino acids. The CDR3 is CASASWWPGQGSRNTEAFF. As DNA, the CDR3 is TGTGCCAGCGCATCTTGGTGGCCGGGACAGGGCTCTCGGAACACTGAAGCTTTCTTT.

The chain employs TRBV6-1 and TRBJ2-2; tentatively, D is TRBD1 or TRBD2 (5 bases each). Trimming removed 8 bases at V and 3 bases at J, with 10 bases between. This CDR3 is built from 13 residues. Germline CDR1 is MNHNS and CDR2 is SASEGT. The CDR3 sequence: CASGTDHTGELFF. CDR3 coding DNA: TGTGCCAGCGGGACGGACCACACCGGGGAGCTGTTTTTT.

This chain links TRBV15 with TRBJ2-3, with D perhaps being TRBD1 or TRBD2 (5 bases each). V was trimmed by 5 bases and J by 1 base, leaving 16 bases between them. The V gene's germline CDR1 is LNHNV and CDR2 YYDKDF (reference sequence). CDR3 length: 16 residues. CDR3 in DNA: TGTGCCACCAGCGGCCAATTTGGGGGACGCACAGATACGCAGTATTTT. Translating gives CATSGQFGGRTDTQYF.

The chain is built from TRBV6-4 and TRBJ1-2; TRBD1 matches 8 bases. The CDR3 runs to 12 residues. V gave up 4 bases and J gave up 10 bases; unmatched junction bases: 5. In germline, CDR1 is MRHNA, CDR2 SNTAGT. CDR3 sequence: CASSGDRITYTF. In DNA, the CDR3 is TGTGCCAGCAGTGGGGACAGGATTACCTACACCTTC.

This clone was recorded only once. The V call is TRBV2, the J call TRBJ2-7; D is perhaps TRBD1 or TRBD2 (5 bases each). This CDR3 spans 15 amino acids. Between the trimmed V and J ends, which lost 5 bases and 3 bases, there was a span of 17 bases. Germline V lookup: CDR1 SNHLY, CDR2 FYNNEI. DNA for the CDR3: TGTGCCAGCAGTAACCACCGGGACGGGCACTACGAGCAGTACTTC. Protein sequence: CASSNHRDGHYEQYF. Drawing the rest from reference TRBV2 and TRBJ2-7, the complete variable domain is EPEVTQTPSHQVTQMGQEVILRCVPISNHLYFYWYRQILGQKVEFLVSFYNNEISEKSEIFDDQFSVERPDGSNFTLKIRSTKLEDSAMYFCASSNHRDGHYEQYFGPGTRLTVT.

The chain carries TRBV27 and TRBJ2-6, with TRBD2 matching 13 bases. This CDR3 comprises 21 residues. Germline V gives CDR1 MNHEY, CDR2 SMNVEV (reference sequence). With 5 bases clipped from V and 3 bases from J, the junction kept 16 bases outside the gene matches. CDR3 amino acids: CASSPGGLTSGRWGGANVLTF. The CDR3 region has the DNA TGTGCCAGCAGTCCAGGCGGACTGACTAGCGGGAGGTGGGGTGGGGCCAACGTCCTGACTTTC.

This sequence joins TRBV28 and TRBJ2-7, with D tentatively TRBD2 (6 bases). Germline lookup yields CDR1 MDHEN and CDR2 SYDVKM. The CDR3 consists of 14 residues. The V end lost 7 bases, the J end lost 1 base, and 14 bases lay between the germline ends. The CDR3 reads CASTFSGVSYEQYF. CDR3 coding DNA: TGTGCCAGCACCTTTAGCGGCGTGTCCTACGAGCAGTACTTC.

This chain uses TRBV28 with TRBJ2-7; the D is unclear. CDR3 length equals 15 residues. CDR1 is MDHEN, CDR2 SYDVKM, per germline. The V gene lost 0 bases and the J gene lost 1 base, with 10 bases spanning the gap. DNA for the CDR3: TGTGCCAGCAGTTTATGGGCCTCTTCGTCCTACGAGCAGTACTTC. It encodes CASSLWASSSYEQYF.

The V gene is TRBV10-2, the J gene TRBJ1-4; a weak D match, TRBD1 (5 bases). Germline-derived CDR1 and CDR2 are WSHSY and SAAADI. The CDR3 spans 14 residues. Between the trimmed V and J ends, which lost 8 bases and 6 bases, there was a span of 16 bases. The CDR3 DNA is TGCGCCAGCGGGCGGCAGGGCGGGGATGAAAAACTGTTTTTT. Protein sequence: CASGRQGGDEKLFF.

V usage is TRBV6-1 and J usage is TRBJ2-2; TRBD1 aligns across 7 bases. After removal of 9 bases from V and 6 bases from J, the junction contained 10 bases not matched to a gene. Looked up from germline, CDR1 is MNHNS and CDR2 is SASEGT. The CDR3 totals 14 residues. This CDR3 reads CASSLIRGSGELFF. CDR3 DNA: TGTGCCAGTAGCCTCATCAGGGGGTCCGGGGAGCTGTTTTTT.

The gene calls are TRBV19 and TRBJ2-1, with D unclear. Germline assignment: CDR1 LNHDA and CDR2 SQIVND (reference sequence). Trimming took 7 bases from V and 9 from J, leaving 10 bases between them. This CDR3 is 11 amino acids long. DNA of the CDR3: TGTGCCAGTATATTGGGTGGTGAGCAGTTCTTC. This encodes CASILGGEQFF.

The genes are TRBV5-8 and TRBJ2-4; TRBD1 matches at 8 bases. The V gene end was trimmed by 5 bases and the J gene end by 0 bases; junction bases not matched to a gene: 10. The germline CDR1 and CDR2 sequences are SGHTS and YDEGEE. This CDR3 region has 17 residues. CDR3 DNA sequence: TGTGCCAGCAGAAAAACAGGGGGGCCTGGAGCCAAAAACATTCAGTACTTC. As protein: CASRKTGGPGAKNIQYF.

CDR3 sequence: CSVEQGHSGNTIYF. DNA for the CDR3: TGCAGCGTTGAACAGGGCCACTCTGGAAACACCATATATTTT. This chain joins TRBV29-1 and TRBJ1-3; maybe TRBD1 (5 bases). The CDR3 sequence is 14 residues long. The V gene's germline CDR1 is SQVTM and CDR2 ANQGSEA. V shed 2 bases and J shed 0 bases, with 8 bases lying between them.

The J gene is TRBJ2-5, the V gene TRBV5-1, with a possible D match to TRBD2 (6 bases). There are 15 residues in the CDR3. Trimming stripped 0 bases from V and 5 bases from J, with 14 bases between. Germline-derived CDR1 and CDR2 are SGHRS and YFSETQ. The CDR3 sequence is CASSLGDSRRETQYF. CDR3 in DNA: TGCGCCAGCAGCTTGGGGGACTCTAGGAGGGAGACCCAGTACTTC.

This clone was seen a handful of times. Other DNA sequences in the sample encode the same CDR3. The chain recombines TRBV18 with TRBJ2-3, with D uncertain. V was pared by 3 bases and J by 0 bases, with 7 bases between. The germline V gene has CDR1 KGHSH and CDR2 LQKENI. The CDR3 runs 14 residues. The CDR3 DNA reads TGTGCCAGCTCACCTTCACGAAGCACAGATACGCAGTATTTT. This translates into CASSPSRSTDTQYF.

On this clone: One end of the junction varies from germline; a read error may be responsible. This chain uses TRBV28 with TRBJ2-1, with D perhaps matching TRBD1 or TRBD2 (5 bases each). Germline CDR1 and CDR2: MDHEN and SYDVKM. The CDR3 runs to 17 residues. The DNA of the CDR3 is TGTGCCAGCAGTAAAGTCGGACGACCGGGGCCCTATAATGAGCAGTTCTTC. Residues: CASSKVGRPGPYNEQFF.